These T cell receptor beta chains were read from a single sample in a study of blood T cell repertoires in COVID-19. The repertoire was sequenced with immunoSEQ multiplex PCR; TCRdb's copy has only in-frame clones and lacks some. The sample lists approximately 280,000 clones; 88% were seen once. Sample: peripheral blood. These receptors were taken from a man between 18 and 29 years old with active or convalescent COVID-19. Both conserved end residues are part of each CDR3. The D gene is left open where the match is weak. Only some rows state a clone size, as once, few, many or a class for expanded clones.

D: TRBD2
J: TRBJ2-7
V: TRBV7-8
size: once
DNA: TGTGCCAGCAGCTCTAGAGCGGGGACCTCCTACGAGCAGTACTTC
CDR3: CASSSRAGTSYEQYF

D: -
J: TRBJ2-2
V: TRBV7-8
size: -
DNA: TGTGCCAGCAGCTTGCAGCGGTTAGGGGGGGAGCTGTTTTTT
CDR3: CASSLQRLGGELFF

D: TRBD1
J: TRBJ2-7
V: TRBV7-9
size: -
DNA: TGTGCCAGCAGCTTAGACAGGGGTTACGAGCAGTACTTC
CDR3: CASSLDRGYEQYF

D: TRBD1
J: TRBJ1-5
V: TRBV20-1
size: -
DNA: TGCAGTGCTAGTTATACAGGGGGCGCGGGGCAGCCCCAGCATTTT
CDR3: CSASYTGGAGQPQHF

D: TRBD2
J: TRBJ2-5
V: TRBV2
size: -
DNA: TGTGCCAGCAAACAAGGCGGGGGGAAAGAGACCCAGTACTTC
CDR3: CASKQGGGKETQYF

D: -
J: TRBJ1-6
V: TRBV9
size: -
DNA: TGTGCCAGCAGCGTAGAGGGGAATTCACCCCTCCACTTT
CDR3: CASSVEGNSPLHF

D: -
J: TRBJ1-1
V: TRBV4-1
size: -
DNA: TGCGCCAGCAGCCAACCTCGCCTGACAGCGAACACTGAAGCTTTCTTT
CDR3: CASSQPRLTANTEAFF

D: TRBD2
J: TRBJ2-5
V: TRBV5-6
size: once
DNA: TGTGCCAGCAACCCGACCCTTAGCGGGGGGGCGGAGACCCAGTACTTC
CDR3: CASNPTLSGGAETQYF

D: TRBD2
J: TRBJ2-7
V: TRBV25-1
size: once
DNA: TGTGCCAGCAGCCTAGCGGGGGGTTCCTACGAGCAGTACTTC
CDR3: CASSLAGGSYEQYF

D: -
J: TRBJ1-5
V: TRBV4-2
size: once
DNA: TGTGCCAGCAGCCAACCGGACAGAGACAATCAGCCCCAGCATTTT
CDR3: CASSQPDRDNQPQHF

D: TRBD2
J: TRBJ2-1
V: TRBV4-3
size: -
DNA: TGCGCCAGCAGCCTCTCGCGGGGGGCCTACAATGAGCAGTTCTTC
CDR3: CASSLSRGAYNEQFF

D: -
J: TRBJ1-4
V: TRBV10-3
size: -
DNA: TGTGCCATCAGTGAGGGTCGGGAAAAACTGTTTTTT
CDR3: CAISEGREKLFF

D: -
J: TRBJ1-1
V: TRBV5-6
size: -
DNA: TGTGCCAGCAGCTATGAGAGGAACACTGAAGCTTTCTTT
CDR3: CASSYERNTEAFF

D: TRBD1
J: TRBJ1-1
V: TRBV5-6
size: -
DNA: TGTGCCAGCAGCTTGGGTTACAGGGGCACTGAAGCTTTCTTT
CDR3: CASSLGYRGTEAFF

D: -
J: TRBJ2-3
V: TRBV15
size: -
DNA: TGTGCCACCAGCAGAGACGAGTTCCCAGATACGCAGTATTTT
CDR3: CATSRDEFPDTQYF

D: TRBD1
J: TRBJ1-3
V: TRBV7-2
size: -
DNA: TGTGCCAGCAGAACTACAGGGGCCTCTGGAAACACCATATATTTT
CDR3: CASRTTGASGNTIYF

D: TRBD1
J: TRBJ2-7
V: TRBV4-1
size: -
DNA: TGCGCCAGCAGCCAGGGACAGGGCTCCTACGAGCAGTACTTC
CDR3: CASSQGQGSYEQYF

D: -
J: TRBJ1-2
V: TRBV6-5
size: -
DNA: TGTGCCAGCAGGCCCCCAGGGGAACGTAACTATGGCTACACCTTC
CDR3: CASRPPGERNYGYTF

D: -
J: TRBJ2-7
V: TRBV19
size: -
DNA: TGTGCCAGTAGTGCGGGACAGACCTACGAGCAGTACTTC
CDR3: CASSAGQTYEQYF

D: TRBD1
J: TRBJ2-6
V: TRBV2
size: -
DNA: TGTGCCAGCAGTGGTAGAGGGACAGGAACCGGGGCCAACGTCCTGACTTTC
CDR3: CASSGRGTGTGANVLTF

D: -
J: TRBJ1-5
V: TRBV12-3/TRBV12-4
size: -
DNA: TGTGCCAGCAACTGGCGGGGCAATCAGCCCCAGCATTTT
CDR3: CASNWRGNQPQHF

D: -
J: TRBJ2-5
V: TRBV20-1
size: -
DNA: TGCAGTGTATCCGGAGAGACCCAGTACTTC
CDR3: CSVSGETQYF

D: -
J: TRBJ1-1
V: TRBV24-1
size: -
DNA: TGTGCCACCACCCGACAGGTGGCGAACACTGAAGCTTTCTTT
CDR3: CATTRQVANTEAFF

D: -
J: TRBJ2-6
V: TRBV27
size: -
DNA: TGTGCCAGCAGCTCCCGGGTTTCCGGGGCCAACGTCCTGACTTTC
CDR3: CASSSRVSGANVLTF

D: -
J: TRBJ2-2
V: TRBV25-1
size: -
DNA: TGTGCCAGCAGTGAGACGGGTCTGACCGGGGAGCTGTTTTTT
CDR3: CASSETGLTGELFF

D: TRBD2
J: TRBJ2-5
V: TRBV25-1
size: -
DNA: TGTGCCAGCAGTGCCCCCACTAGCGGGGGGGGGTTAGGGTTTCAGTACTTC
CDR3: CASSAPTSGGGLGFQYF